This TCR beta chain comes out of a study of blood T cell repertoires in COVID-19. Across the study: Acute-phase and convalescent COVID-19 samples originated in the United States, Italy and Spain. The analysed material was cDNA or gDNA that came from T cells, B-cell-depleted T cells, or PBMCs.

The ends lost 4 bases at V and 6 bases at J; junction bases unmatched: 7. Looked up from germline, CDR1 is SGHTS and CDR2 is YDEGEE. The CDR3 extends over 15 amino acids. In the authors' workflow: Amplifying reference gene primers gave estimates of nucleated cell counts. The data were produced by immunoSEQ multiplex PCR, yet TCRdb's version contains in-frame clones alone and is incomplete. V and J calls and clone size follow that table, whereas D and trimming were derived from the DNA. The table has approximately 210,000 clones, roughly 86% seen once. This chain links TRBV5-8 with TRBJ1-4, with TRBD1 matching 9 bases. Sequenced: peripheral blood. The receptor comes from a woman aged 50 to 60 with active or convalescent COVID-19. The CDR3: CASSGGTGYYEKLFF. CDR3 nucleotide sequence: TGTGCCAGCAGCGGCGGGACAGGGTATTATGAAAAACTGTTTTTT.